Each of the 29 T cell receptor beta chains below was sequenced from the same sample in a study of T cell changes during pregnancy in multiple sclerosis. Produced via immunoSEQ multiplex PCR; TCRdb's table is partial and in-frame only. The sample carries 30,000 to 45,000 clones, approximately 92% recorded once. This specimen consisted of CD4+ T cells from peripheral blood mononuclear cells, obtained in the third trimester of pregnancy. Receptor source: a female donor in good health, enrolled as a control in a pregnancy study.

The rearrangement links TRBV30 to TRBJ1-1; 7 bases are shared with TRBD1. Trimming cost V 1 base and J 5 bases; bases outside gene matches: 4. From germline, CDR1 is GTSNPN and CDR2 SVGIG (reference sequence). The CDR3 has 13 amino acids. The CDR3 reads CAWSDGGQTEAFF. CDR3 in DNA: TGTGCCTGGAGTGACGGGGGACAGACTGAAGCTTTCTTT. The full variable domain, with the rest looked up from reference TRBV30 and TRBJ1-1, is SQTIHQWPATLVQPVGSPLSLECTVEGTSNPNLYWYRQAAGRGLQLLFYSVGIGQISSEVPQNLSASRPQDRQFILSSKKLLLSDSGFYLCAWSDGGQTEAFFGQGTRLTVV.

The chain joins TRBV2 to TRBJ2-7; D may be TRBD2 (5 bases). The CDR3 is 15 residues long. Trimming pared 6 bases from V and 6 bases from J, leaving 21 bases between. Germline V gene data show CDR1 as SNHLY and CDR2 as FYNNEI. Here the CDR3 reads CASRGVRTASGEQYF. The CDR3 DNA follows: TGTGCCAGCAGGGGAGTACGTACAGCGTCAGGCGAGCAGTACTTC. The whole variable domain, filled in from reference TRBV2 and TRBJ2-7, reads EPEVTQTPSHQVTQMGQEVILRCVPISNHLYFYWYRQILGQKVEFLVSFYNNEISEKSEIFDDQFSVERPDGSNFTLKIRSTKLEDSAMYFCASRGVRTASGEQYFGPGTRLTVT.

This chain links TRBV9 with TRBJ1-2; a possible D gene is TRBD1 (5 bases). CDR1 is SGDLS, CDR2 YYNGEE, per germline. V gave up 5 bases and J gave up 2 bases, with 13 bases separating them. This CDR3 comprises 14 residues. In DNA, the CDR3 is TGTGCCAGCAGTCTAGGGGAGGGAAACTATGGCTACACCTTC. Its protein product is CASSLGEGNYGYTF.

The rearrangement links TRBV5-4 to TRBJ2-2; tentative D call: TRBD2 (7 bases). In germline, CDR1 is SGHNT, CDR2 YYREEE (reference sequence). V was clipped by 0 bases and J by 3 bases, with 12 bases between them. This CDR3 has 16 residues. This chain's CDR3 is CASSLGRGAYTGELFF. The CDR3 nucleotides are TGTGCCAGCAGCTTGGGTCGGGGGGCATACACCGGGGAGCTGTTTTTT.

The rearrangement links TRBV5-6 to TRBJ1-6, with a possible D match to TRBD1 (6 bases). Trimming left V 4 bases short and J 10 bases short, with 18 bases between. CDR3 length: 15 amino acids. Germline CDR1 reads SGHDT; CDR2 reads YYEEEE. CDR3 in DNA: TGTGCCAGCAGCCGATCGGGGGGCGACCTATCACCCCTCCACTTT. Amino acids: CASSRSGGDLSPLHF.

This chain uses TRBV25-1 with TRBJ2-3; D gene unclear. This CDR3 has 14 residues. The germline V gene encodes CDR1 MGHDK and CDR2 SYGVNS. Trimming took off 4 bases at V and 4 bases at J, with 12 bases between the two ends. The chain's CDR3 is CASSAGLDADTQYF. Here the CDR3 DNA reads TGTGCCAGCAGTGCGGGTCTGGATGCAGATACGCAGTATTTT.

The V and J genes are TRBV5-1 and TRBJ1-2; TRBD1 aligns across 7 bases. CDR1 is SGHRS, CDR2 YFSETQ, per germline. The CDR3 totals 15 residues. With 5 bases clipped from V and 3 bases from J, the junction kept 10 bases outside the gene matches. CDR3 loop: CASRGRTGDYYGYTF. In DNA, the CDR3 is TGCGCCAGCAGAGGGAGGACAGGCGACTACTATGGCTACACCTTC.

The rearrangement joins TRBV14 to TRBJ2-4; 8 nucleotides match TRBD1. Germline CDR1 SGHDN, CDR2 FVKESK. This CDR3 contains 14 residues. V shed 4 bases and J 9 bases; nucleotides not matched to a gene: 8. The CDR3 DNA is TGTGCCAGCAGCCGCTTGACAGGGGCGCGCATTCAGTACTTC. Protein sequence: CASSRLTGARIQYF.

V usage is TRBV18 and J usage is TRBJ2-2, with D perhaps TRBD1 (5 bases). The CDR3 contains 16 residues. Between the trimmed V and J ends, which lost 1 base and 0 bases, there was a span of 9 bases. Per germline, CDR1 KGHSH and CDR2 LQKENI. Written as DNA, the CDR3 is TGTGCCAGCTCACCACGGGTAGGGGCGAACACCGGGGAGCTGTTTTTT. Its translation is CASSPRVGANTGELFF.

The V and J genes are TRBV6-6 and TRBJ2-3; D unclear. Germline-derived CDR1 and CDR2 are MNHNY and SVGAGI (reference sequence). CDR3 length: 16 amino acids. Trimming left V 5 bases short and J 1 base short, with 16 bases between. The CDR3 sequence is CASSLIGFSRTDTQYF. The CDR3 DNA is TGTGCCAGCAGTCTCATCGGGTTTTCCCGCACAGATACGCAGTATTTT.

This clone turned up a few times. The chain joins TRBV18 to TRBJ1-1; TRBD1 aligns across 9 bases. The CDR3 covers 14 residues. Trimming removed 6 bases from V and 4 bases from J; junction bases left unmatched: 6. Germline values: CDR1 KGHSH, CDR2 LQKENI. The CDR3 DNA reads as TGTGCCAGCTCCGGGACAGGGAGTTTCACTGAAGCTTTCTTT. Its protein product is CASSGTGSFTEAFF.

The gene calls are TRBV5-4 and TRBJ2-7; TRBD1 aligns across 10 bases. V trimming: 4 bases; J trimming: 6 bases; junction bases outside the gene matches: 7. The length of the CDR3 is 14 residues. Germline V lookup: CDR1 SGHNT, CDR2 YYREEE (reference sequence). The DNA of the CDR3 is TGTGCCAGCAGCCCGGACAGGGGGAATCGCGAGCAGTACTTC. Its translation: CASSPDRGNREQYF.

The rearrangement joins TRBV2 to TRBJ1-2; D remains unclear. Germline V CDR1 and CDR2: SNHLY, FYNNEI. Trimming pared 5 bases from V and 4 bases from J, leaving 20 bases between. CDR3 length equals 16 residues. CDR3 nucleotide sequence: TGTGCCAGCAGTTACCCCCGGGAATCGTCGGGCTATGGCTACACCTTC. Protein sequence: CASSYPRESSGYGYTF.

The DNA for the CDR3 is TGTGCCAGCAGCTTTTCCGGGACAGGGAAACACACTGAAGCTTTCTTT. Its translation: CASSFSGTGKHTEAFF. The rearrangement uses TRBV5-4 and TRBJ1-1, with 9 bases matching TRBD1. Per germline, CDR1 SGHNT and CDR2 YYREEE (reference sequence). The length of the CDR3 is 16 residues. V dropped 2 bases and J dropped 3; count of bases not matched to a gene: 8.

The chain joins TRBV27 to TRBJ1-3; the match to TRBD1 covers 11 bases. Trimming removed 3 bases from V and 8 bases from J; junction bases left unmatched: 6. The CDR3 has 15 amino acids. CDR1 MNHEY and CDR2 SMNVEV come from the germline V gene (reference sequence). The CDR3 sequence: CASSFRGTGGDTIYF. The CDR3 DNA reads TGTGCCAGCAGTTTCCGAGGGACAGGGGGGGACACCATATATTTT.

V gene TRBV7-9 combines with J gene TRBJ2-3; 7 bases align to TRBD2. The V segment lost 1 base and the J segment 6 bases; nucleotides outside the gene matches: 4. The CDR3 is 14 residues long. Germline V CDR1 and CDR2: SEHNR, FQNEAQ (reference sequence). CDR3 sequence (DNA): TGTGCCAGCAGCTTAGGGACTAGAACGGATACGCAGTATTTT. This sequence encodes CASSLGTRTDTQYF.

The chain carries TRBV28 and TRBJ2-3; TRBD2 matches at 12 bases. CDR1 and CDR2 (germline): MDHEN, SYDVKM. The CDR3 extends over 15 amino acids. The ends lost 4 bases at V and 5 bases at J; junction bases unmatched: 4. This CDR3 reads CASSSLAGGRDTQYF. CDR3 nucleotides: TGTGCCAGCAGTTCGCTAGCGGGGGGGCGAGATACGCAGTATTTT.

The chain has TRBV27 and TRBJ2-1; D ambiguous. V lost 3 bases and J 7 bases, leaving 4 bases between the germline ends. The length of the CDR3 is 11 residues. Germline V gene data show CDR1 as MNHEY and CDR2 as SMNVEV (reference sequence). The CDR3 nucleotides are TGTGCCAGCAGTTTTGTAAATGAGCAGTTCTTC. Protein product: CASSFVNEQFF.

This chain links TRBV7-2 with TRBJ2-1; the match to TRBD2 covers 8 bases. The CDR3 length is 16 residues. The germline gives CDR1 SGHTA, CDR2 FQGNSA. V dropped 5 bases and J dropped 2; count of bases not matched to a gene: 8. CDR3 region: CASSPAGAGAYNEQFF. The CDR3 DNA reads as TGTGCCAGCAGCCCCGCTGGAGCGGGGGCCTACAATGAGCAGTTCTTC.

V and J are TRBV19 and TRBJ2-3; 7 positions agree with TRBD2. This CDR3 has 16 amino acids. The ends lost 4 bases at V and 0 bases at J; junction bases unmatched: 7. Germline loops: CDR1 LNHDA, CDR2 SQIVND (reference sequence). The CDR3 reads CASSTRLALSTDTQYF. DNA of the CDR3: TGTGCCAGTAGTACTCGACTAGCCCTTAGCACAGATACGCAGTATTTT.

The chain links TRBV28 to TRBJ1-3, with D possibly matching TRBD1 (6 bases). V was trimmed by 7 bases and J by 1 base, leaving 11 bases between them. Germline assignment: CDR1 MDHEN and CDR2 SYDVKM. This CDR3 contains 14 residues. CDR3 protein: CASIQGWSGNTIYF. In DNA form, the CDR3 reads TGTGCCAGCATCCAGGGGTGGTCTGGAAACACCATATATTTT.

CDR3 region: CASSSGLATNTEAFF. CDR3 coding DNA: TGTGCCAGCAGCTCAGGGTTGGCTACGAACACTGAAGCTTTCTTT. The V call is TRBV5-5, the J call TRBJ1-1, with D perhaps TRBD1 (5 bases). Germline V gives CDR1 SGHKS, CDR2 YYEKEE (reference sequence). This CDR3 is 15 amino acids long. Trimming pared 3 bases from V and 1 base from J, leaving 13 bases between.

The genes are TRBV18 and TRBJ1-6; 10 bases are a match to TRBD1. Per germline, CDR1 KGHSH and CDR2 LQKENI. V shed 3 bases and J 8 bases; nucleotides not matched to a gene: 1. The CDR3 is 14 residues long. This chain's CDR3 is CASSPGTGDSPLHF. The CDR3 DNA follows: TGTGCCAGCTCACCCGGGACAGGGGATTCACCCCTCCACTTT.

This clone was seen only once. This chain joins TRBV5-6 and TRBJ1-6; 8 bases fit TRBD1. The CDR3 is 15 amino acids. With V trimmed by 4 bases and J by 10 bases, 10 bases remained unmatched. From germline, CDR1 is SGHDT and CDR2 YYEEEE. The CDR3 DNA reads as TGTGCCAGCAGCCCCAGGGACAGGAGGAGGTCACCCCTCCACTTT. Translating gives CASSPRDRRRSPLHF.

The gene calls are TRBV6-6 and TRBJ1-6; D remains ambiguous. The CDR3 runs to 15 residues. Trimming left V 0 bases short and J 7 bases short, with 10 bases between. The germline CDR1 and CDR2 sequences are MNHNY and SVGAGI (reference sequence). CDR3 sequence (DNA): TGTGCCAGCAGTTACTCTGGCGGGAAGAATTCACCCCTCCACTTT. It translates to CASSYSGGKNSPLHF.

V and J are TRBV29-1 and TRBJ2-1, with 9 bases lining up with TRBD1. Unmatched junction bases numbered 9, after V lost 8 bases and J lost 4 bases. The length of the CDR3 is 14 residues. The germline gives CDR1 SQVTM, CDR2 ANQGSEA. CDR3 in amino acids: CSSSPGTGYNEQFF. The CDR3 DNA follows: TGCAGCTCCAGTCCCGGGACAGGGTACAATGAGCAGTTCTTC.

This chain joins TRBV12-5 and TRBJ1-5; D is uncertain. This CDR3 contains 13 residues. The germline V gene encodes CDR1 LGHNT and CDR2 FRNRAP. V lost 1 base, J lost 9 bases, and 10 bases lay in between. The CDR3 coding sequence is TGTGCTAGTGGTTTGGACGGGTTTCGGCCCCAGCATTTT. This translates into CASGLDGFRPQHF.

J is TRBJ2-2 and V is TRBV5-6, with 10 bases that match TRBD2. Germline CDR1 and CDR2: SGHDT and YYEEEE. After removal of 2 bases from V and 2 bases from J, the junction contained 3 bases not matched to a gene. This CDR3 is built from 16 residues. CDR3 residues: CASSFSGGPNTGELFF. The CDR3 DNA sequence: TGTGCCAGCAGCTTTAGCGGGGGGCCCAACACCGGGGAGCTGTTTTTT.

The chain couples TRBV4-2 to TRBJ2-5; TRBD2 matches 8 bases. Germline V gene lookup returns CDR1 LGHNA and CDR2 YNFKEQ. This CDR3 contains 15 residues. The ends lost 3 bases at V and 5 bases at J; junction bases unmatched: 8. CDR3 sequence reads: CASSQTSAGEETQYF. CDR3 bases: TGTGCCAGCAGCCAGACTAGCGCGGGGGAGGAGACCCAGTACTTC.